This paragraph covers one T cell receptor beta chain sequence. The antigen remains unidentified. An overlapping HIV-1 Gag peptide pool stimulated these cells at about 0.9 ug/peptide/mL. Responding CD4+ T cells were sorted by upregulation of both CD40 ligand and CD69. Undetectable plasma HIV-1 RNA below 50 copies/mL lasted at least 4 years. Before stimulation, PBMCs underwent CD8+ T cell depletion. CD8-depleted PBMCs were stimulated 15 to 20 hours with anti-CD28/CD49d costimulation, CD40-blocking antibody and enfuvirtide. Germline V gives CDR1 MNHNS, CDR2 SASEGT. The CDR3 totals 14 residues. V was pared by 1 base and J by 6 bases, with 10 bases between. The data were taken from a study of persistence of HIV-infected CD4 T cells. Findings and limits, study-wide: Bulk TCR data could not be restricted to HIV-1-infected CMV-responding cells.

This was the immunoSEQ version 4 assay in survey mode. Libraries were prepared by immunoSEQ multiplex PCR; TCRdb keeps only in-frame clonotypes and omits some of them. The data hold approximately 20,000 clones, with over 55% observed a single time. The rearrangement links TRBV6-1 to TRBJ1-5; D is unresolved. This clonotype originated in an adult woman with HIV who was CMV-seropositive. The sequences come from CD4+ T cells sorted from PBMCs after approximately 19-hour stimulation, collected from a patient who received antiretroviral therapy. DNA for the CDR3: TGTGCCAGCAGTGAAGTGGTATCCAGTCAGCCCCAGCATTTT. As protein: CASSEVVSSQPQHF.